These T cell receptor beta chains were read from a single sample in a study of OX40 agonist ivuxolimab in advanced cancers. Clones were sequenced by immunoSEQ multiplex PCR, and TCRdb holds only the in-frame ones, with some missing. Counted here are around 26,000 clones, about nine tenths occurring once; the ten biggest clones make up about 22%. Here the sequenced sample was CD4+ or CD8+ T cells sorted from blood, taken in a trial of the OX40 agonist ivuxolimab. The receptor set was obtained from an adult with an advanced solid tumor such as melanoma, head and neck, liver or kidney cancer. Both conserved end residues are trimmed from each CDR3. Only part of the rows carry a size: once, few, many, or a class if the clone is expanded.

size: .; V: TRBV28; CDR3: ASSLPGTPGQYEQY
size: .; V: TRBV14; CDR3: ASSLPGGGERHRGAV
size: .; V: TRBV11-2; CDR3: ASSRDQTGQGSEAF
size: .; V: TRBV7-2; CDR3: ASSLVLAGGPQETQY
size: .; V: TRBV15; CDR3: ATSRTGGAAGELF
size: .; V: TRBV27; CDR3: ASSLNLYSNQPQH
size: .; V: TRBV27; CDR3: ASSYSGTRRSSGSAAYEQY
size: few; V: TRBV6-4; CDR3: ASSPRTSGGENGELF
size: .; V: TRBV2; CDR3: ASNGGEEQY
size: .; V: TRBV5-1; CDR3: ASRDGMGATNEKLF
size: .; V: TRBV30; CDR3: AWSVVGYEQY
size: once; V: TRBV28; CDR3: ASSLTSGGYNEQF
size: .; V: TRBV27; CDR3: ASSPQGGGLNTGELF
size: .; V: TRBV9; CDR3: ASSVVAEEGYEQY
size: medium-sized; V: TRBV28; CDR3: ASSSSQAIPLDEQY
size: .; V: TRBV19; CDR3: ASSHRGESTPEAF
size: .; V: TRBV5-8; CDR3: ASSSDRGPRETQY
size: .; V: TRBV25-1; CDR3: AIEQSSSYNEQF
size: .; V: TRBV9; CDR3: ASSPVPGQGEETDTQY
size: .; V: TRBV11-2; CDR3: ASSLEAGIPEKLF
size: .; V: TRBV4-1; CDR3: ASSQEDTSTDTQY
size: .; V: TRBV25-1; CDR3: ASSVSYEQY
size: .; V: TRBV4-1; CDR3: ASSQVGLAGGPANTDTQY
size: .; V: TRBV6-5; CDR3: ASSYRADYNSPLH
size: .; V: TRBV28; CDR3: ASSSDIPSSYNSPLH
size: .; V: TRBV15; CDR3: ATSRQGVAGELF
size: .; V: TRBV1; CDR3: TSSPPSGGQETQY
size: .; V: TRBV28; CDR3: ASSPSPGLPQSYEQY
size: .; V: TRBV9; CDR3: ASSVAVTDTDTQY
size: .; V: TRBV6-6; CDR3: ASSLPGQILNTEAF
size: .; V: TRBV7-9; CDR3: ASSLATGGQETQY
size: .; V: TRBV5-1; CDR3: ASTDRGRDTEAF
size: medium-sized; V: TRBV9; CDR3: ASSPSGTSGYEQY
size: .; V: TRBV5-1; CDR3: ASSLPYSRTATSSYEQY
size: once; V: TRBV7-9; CDR3: ASSLEGGREQF
size: .; V: TRBV4-3; CDR3: ASSLGTGKYEQY
size: .; V: TRBV27; CDR3: ASSLAPGLPETQY
size: .; V: TRBV27; CDR3: ASSTQGAGQPQH
size: .; V: TRBV6-6; CDR3: ASTPTGFWDTQY
size: .; V: TRBV7-8; CDR3: ASSPLGQGPNEKLF
size: .; V: TRBV27; CDR3: ASSLSGGLDYEQY
size: .; V: TRBV6-6; CDR3: ASSQTGVSETQY
size: .; V: TRBV6-4; CDR3: ASSYPGDNEQF
size: .; V: TRBV9; CDR3: ASSFSGELF